This TCR beta chain appears in the sequencing data of a study of shared clonotypes between healthy human individuals. Study-level findings and limits: Sorted-subset sequencing was shown by rarefaction to be incomplete despite large depth. Researchers found naive subsets generally carried larger estimated richness than memory subsets. Unshared clonotypes carried lower generation probabilities than those common to all four donors.

Produced via immunoSEQ multiplex PCR; TCRdb's table is partial and in-frame only. This sample has about 2.3 million clones, with over 90% found just once. Note on this clone: Antigen specificity is unknown.

Deletions cut 2 bases from V and 0 bases from J, with 2 bases between. CDR1 and CDR2 from the germline V gene are SNHLY and FYNNEI. CDR3 length equals 13 residues. The sample taken for sequencing was naive CD4+ T cells from PBMCs. The subset: CD45RA+ positively selected. This clonotype originated in a young man in good health. Some clones in this sample may be carry-over from other donors' samples. V gene TRBV2 combines with J gene TRBJ1-5; D remains ambiguous. CDR3 sequence: CASSEYSNQPQHF. The CDR3 nucleotides are TGTGCCAGCAGTGAATATAGCAATCAGCCCCAGCATTTT.